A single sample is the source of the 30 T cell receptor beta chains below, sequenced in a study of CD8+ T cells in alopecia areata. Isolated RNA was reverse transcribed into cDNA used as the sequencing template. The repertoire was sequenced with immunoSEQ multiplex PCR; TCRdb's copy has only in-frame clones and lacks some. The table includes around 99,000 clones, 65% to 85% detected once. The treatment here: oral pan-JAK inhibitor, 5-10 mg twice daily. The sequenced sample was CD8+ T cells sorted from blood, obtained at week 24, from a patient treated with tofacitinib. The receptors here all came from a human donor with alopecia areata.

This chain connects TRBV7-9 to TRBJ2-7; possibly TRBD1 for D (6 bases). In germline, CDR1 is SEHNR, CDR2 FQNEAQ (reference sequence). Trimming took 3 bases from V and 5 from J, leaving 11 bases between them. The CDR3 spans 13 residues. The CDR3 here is CASSFPEGDEQYF. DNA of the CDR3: TGTGCCAGCAGCTTTCCCGAGGGGGACGAGCAGTACTTC.

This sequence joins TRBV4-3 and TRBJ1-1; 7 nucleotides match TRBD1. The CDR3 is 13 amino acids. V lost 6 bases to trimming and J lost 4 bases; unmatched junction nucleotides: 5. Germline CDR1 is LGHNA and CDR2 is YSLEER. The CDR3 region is CASRNQGGTEAFF. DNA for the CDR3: TGCGCCAGCAGGAACCAGGGGGGCACTGAAGCTTTCTTT.

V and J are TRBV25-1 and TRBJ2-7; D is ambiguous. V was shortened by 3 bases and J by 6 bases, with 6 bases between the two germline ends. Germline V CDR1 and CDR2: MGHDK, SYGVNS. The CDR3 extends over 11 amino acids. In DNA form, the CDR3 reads TGTGCCAGCAGTGACAGGCGCGAGCAGTACTTC. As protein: CASSDRREQYF.

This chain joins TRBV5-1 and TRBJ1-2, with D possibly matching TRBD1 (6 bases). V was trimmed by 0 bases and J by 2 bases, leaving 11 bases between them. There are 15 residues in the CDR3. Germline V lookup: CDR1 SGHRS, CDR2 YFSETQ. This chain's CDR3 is CASSLGSGVNYGYTF. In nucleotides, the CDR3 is TGCGCCAGCAGCTTGGGTTCAGGGGTAAACTATGGCTACACCTTC.

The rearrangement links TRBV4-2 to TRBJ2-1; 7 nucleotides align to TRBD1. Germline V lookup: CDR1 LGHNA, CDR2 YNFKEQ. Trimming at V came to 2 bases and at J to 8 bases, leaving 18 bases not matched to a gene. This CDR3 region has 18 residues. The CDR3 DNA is TGTGCCAGCAGCCAAACCGGGTCCGGGCAGGGGGTCGTCCATGAGCAGTTCTTC. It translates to CASSQTGSGQGVVHEQFF.

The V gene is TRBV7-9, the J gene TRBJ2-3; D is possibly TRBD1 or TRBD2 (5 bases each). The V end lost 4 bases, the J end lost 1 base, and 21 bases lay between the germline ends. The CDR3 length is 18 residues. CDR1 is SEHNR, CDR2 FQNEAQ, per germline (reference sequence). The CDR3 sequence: CASSYILTSGQGTDTQYF. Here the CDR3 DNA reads TGTGCCAGCAGCTACATATTAACGAGCGGACAAGGCACAGATACGCAGTATTTT.

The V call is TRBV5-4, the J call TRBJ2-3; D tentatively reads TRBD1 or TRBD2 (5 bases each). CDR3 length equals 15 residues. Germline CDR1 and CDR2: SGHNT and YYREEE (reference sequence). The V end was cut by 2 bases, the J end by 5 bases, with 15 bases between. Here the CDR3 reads CASSLLRTGGDTQYF. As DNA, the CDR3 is TGTGCCAGCAGCTTACTTCGTACTGGGGGAGATACGCAGTATTTT. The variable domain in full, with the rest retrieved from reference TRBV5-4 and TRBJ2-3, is ETGVTQSPTHLIKTRGQQVTLRCSSQSGHNTVSWYQQALGQGPQFIFQYYREEENGRGNFPPRFSGLQFPNYSSELNVNALELDDSALYLCASSLLRTGGDTQYFGPGTRLTVL.

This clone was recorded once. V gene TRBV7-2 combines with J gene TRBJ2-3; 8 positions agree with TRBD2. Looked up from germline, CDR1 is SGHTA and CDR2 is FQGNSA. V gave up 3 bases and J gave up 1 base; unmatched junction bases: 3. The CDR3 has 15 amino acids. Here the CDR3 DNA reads TGTGCCAGCAGCTTTACTAGCGGAGGCACAGATACGCAGTATTTT. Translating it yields CASSFTSGGTDTQYF.

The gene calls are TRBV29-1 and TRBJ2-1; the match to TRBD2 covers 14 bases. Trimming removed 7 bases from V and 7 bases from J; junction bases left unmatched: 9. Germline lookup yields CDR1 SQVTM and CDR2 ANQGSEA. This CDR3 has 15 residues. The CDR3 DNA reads TGCAGCGCAGCCAGGACTAGCGGGGGGTTGAATGAGCAGTTCTTC. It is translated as CSAARTSGGLNEQFF.

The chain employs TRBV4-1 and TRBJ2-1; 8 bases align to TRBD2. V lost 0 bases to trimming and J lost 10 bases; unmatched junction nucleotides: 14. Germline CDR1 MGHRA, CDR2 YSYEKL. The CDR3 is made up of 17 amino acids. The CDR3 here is CASSQEPWRGALSEQFF. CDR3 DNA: TGCGCCAGCAGCCAAGAACCATGGCGGGGGGCCCTCTCGGAGCAGTTCTTC.

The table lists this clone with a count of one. The CDR3: CASSQDPGTGNTEAFF. The CDR3 nucleotides read TGCGCCAGCAGCCAAGACCCTGGGACGGGGAACACTGAAGCTTTCTTT. The J gene is TRBJ1-1, the V gene TRBV4-1; a weak D match, TRBD1 (5 bases). Germline-derived CDR1 and CDR2 are MGHRA and YSYEKL. The germline V and J ends were trimmed by 0 bases and 1 base, with 12 bases remaining between them. The CDR3 covers 16 residues.

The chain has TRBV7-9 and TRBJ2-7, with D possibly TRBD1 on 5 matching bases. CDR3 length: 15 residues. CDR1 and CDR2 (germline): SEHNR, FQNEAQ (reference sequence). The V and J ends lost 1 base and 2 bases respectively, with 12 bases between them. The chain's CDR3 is CASSLGVDRAYEQYF. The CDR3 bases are TGTGCCAGCAGCTTAGGGGTTGACAGAGCCTACGAGCAGTACTTC.

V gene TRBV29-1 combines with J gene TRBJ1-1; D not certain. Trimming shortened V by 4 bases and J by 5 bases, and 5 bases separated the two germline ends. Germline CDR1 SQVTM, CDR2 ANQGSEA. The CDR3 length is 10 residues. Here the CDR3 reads CSVAWTEAFF. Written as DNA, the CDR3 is TGCAGCGTTGCGTGGACTGAAGCTTTCTTT.

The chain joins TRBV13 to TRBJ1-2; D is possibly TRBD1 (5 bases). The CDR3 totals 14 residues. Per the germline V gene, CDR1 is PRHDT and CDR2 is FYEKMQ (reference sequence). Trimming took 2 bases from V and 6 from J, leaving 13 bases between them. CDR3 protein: CASSLSQGVDGYTF. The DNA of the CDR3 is TGTGCCAGCAGCTTATCTCAAGGGGTCGATGGCTACACCTTC.

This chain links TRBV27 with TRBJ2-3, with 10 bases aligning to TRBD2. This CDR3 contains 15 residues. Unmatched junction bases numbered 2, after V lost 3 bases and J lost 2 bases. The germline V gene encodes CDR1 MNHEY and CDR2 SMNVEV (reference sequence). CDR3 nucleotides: TGTGCCAGCAGTTTTCTAGCGGGGGCCACAGATACGCAGTATTTT. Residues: CASSFLAGATDTQYF.

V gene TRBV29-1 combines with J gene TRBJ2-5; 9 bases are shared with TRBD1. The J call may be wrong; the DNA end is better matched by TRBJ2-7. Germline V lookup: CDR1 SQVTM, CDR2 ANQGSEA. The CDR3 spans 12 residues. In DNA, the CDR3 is TGCAGCGCCATGACAGGGGGCTACGAGCAGTACTTC. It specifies CSAMTGGYEQYF.

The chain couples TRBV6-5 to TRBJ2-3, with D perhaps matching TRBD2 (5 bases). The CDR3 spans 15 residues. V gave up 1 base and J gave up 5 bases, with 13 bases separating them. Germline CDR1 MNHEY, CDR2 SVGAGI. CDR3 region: CASSYFSGFIDTQYF. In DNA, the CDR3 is TGTGCCAGCAGTTACTTTTCGGGGTTCATAGATACGCAGTATTTT.

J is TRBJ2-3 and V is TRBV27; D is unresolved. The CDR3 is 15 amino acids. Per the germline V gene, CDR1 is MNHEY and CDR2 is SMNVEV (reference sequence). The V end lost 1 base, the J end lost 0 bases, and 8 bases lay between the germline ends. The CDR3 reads CASSLYGLSTDTQYF. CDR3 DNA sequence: TGTGCCAGCAGTTTATACGGGTTAAGCACAGATACGCAGTATTTT.

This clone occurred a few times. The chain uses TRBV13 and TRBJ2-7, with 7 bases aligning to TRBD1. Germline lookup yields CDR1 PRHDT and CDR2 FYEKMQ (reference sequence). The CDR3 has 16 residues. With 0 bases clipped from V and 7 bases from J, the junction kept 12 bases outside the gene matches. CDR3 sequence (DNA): TGTGCCAGCAGCTTAGGCCACACAGGGGTCAGGGGGGAGCAGTACTTC. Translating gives CASSLGHTGVRGEQYF. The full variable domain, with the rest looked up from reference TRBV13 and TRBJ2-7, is AAGVIQSPRHLIKEKRETATLKCYPIPRHDTVYWYQQGPGQDPQFLISFYEKMQSDKGSIPDRFSAQQFSDYHSELNMSSLELGDSALYFCASSLGHTGVRGEQYFGPGTRLTVT.

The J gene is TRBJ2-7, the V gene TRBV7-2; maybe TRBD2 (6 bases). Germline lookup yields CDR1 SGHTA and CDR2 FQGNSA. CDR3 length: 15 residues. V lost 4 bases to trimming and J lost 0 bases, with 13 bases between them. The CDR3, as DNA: TGTGCCAGCAGCTCACGGACTACCCTCTCCTACGAGCAGTACTTC. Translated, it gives CASSSRTTLSYEQYF.

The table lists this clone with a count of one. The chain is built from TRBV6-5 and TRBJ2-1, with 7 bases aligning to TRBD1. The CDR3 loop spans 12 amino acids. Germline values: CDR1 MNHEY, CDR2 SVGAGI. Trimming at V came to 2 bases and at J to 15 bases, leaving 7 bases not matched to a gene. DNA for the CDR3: TGTGCCAGCAGTTACAGGACAGGTCGTTGGTTCTTC. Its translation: CASSYRTGRWFF.

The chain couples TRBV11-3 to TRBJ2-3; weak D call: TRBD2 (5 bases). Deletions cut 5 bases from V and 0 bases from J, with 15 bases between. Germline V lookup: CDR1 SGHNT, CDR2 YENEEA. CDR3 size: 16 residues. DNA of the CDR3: TGTGCCAGCAGCCCCCCGGGGATGAAGAGCACAGATACGCAGTATTTT. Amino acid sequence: CASSPPGMKSTDTQYF.

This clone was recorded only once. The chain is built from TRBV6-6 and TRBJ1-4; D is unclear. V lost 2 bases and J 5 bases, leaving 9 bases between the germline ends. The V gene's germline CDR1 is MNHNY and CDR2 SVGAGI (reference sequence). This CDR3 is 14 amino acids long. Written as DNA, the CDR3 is TGTGCCAGCAGTTACGGCCCTACCAATGAAAAACTGTTTTTT. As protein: CASSYGPTNEKLFF.

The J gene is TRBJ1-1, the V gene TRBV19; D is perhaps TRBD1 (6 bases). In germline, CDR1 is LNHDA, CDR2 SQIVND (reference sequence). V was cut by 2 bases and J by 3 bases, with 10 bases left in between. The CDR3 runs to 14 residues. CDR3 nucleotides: TGTGCCAGTAGTATATGGGGGCGCGACACTGAAGCTTTCTTT. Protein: CASSIWGRDTEAFF. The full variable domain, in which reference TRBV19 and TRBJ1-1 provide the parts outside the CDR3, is DGGITQSPKYLFRKEGQNVTLSCEQNLNHDAMYWYRQDPGQGLRLIYYSQIVNDFQKGDIAEGYSVSREKKESFPLTVTSAQKNPTAFYLCASSIWGRDTEAFFGQGTRLTVV.

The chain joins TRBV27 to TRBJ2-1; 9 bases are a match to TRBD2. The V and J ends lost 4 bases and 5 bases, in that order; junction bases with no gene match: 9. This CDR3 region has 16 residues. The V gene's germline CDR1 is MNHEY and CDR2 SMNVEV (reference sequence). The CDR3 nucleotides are TGTGCCAGCAGTTCGGGGGCTAGCGGGGCGCACAATGAGCAGTTCTTC. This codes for CASSSGASGAHNEQFF.

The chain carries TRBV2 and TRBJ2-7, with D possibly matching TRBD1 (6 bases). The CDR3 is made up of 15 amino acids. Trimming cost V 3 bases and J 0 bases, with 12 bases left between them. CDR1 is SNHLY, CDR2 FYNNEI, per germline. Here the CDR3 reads CASSERGQLSYEQYF. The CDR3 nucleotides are TGTGCCAGCAGTGAGAGGGGACAACTCTCCTACGAGCAGTACTTC.

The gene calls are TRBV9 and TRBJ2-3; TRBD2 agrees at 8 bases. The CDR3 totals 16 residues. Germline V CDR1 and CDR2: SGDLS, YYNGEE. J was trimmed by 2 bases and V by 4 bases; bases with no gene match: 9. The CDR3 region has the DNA TGTGCCAGCAGCCTTGGAGCGGGGGCGCACACAGATACGCAGTATTTT. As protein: CASSLGAGAHTDTQYF.

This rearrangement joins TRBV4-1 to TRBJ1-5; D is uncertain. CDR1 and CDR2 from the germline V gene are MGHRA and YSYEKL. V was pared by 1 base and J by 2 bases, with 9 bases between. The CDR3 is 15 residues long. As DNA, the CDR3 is TGCGCCAGCAGCCAAGGGCCGTTTGGCAATCAGCCCCAGCATTTT. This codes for CASSQGPFGNQPQHF.

CDR3 nucleotides: TGCGCCAGCAGCTTGGAGGTCACAAGTGAGCAGTTCTTC. Amino acid sequence: CASSLEVTSEQFF. V usage is TRBV5-1 and J usage is TRBJ2-1; D is unresolved. Trimming removed 0 bases at V and 9 bases at J, with 10 bases between. Germline CDR1 reads SGHRS; CDR2 reads YFSETQ. The CDR3 runs to 13 residues.

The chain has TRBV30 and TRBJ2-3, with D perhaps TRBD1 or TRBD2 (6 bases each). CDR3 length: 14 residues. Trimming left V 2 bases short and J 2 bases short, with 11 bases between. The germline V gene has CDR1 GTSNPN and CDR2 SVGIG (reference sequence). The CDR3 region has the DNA TGTGCCTGGAGTCGGGGGACATACACAGATACGCAGTATTTT. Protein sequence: CAWSRGTYTDTQYF.